This is a list of T cell receptor beta chains from one sample in a study of PD-L1 blockade in urothelial cancer. Method: immunoSEQ multiplex PCR; TCRdb's copy keeps in-frame clones and lacks some. The repertoire consists of about 63,000 clones, with roughly 81% occurring once and the leading ten covering around 6%. Here the sequenced sample was PBMCs, taken around atezolizumab (anti-PD-L1) treatment. The source is a man aged 70 or older with urothelial cancer. CDR3s include the opening cysteine and the closing phenylalanine or tryptophan. A D gene is named only where the DNA matches it firmly. For some rows the clone size is stated as once, few or many, or as a class when expanded; others skip it.

clone size,J gene,D gene,V gene,CDR3 protein,CDR3 DNA
once,TRBJ1-5,TRBD1,TRBV6-1,CASRTGENQPQHF,TGTGCCAGCAGGACAGGGGAGAATCAGCCCCAGCATTTT
.,TRBJ1-2,TRBD1,TRBV6-5,CASSSGQGSYGYTF,TGTGCCAGCAGTTCCGGACAGGGGTCTTATGGCTACACCTTC
once,TRBJ1-3,.,TRBV18,CASSPSRGNTIYF,TGTGCCAGCTCACCCTCGCGGGGAAACACCATATATTTT
.,TRBJ1-2,.,TRBV5-5,CASSLAHRANYGYTF,TGTGCCAGCAGCTTGGCACACAGAGCTAACTATGGCTACACCTTC
.,TRBJ2-3,.,TRBV6-5,CASMGGTDTQYF,TGTGCCAGCATGGGCGGCACAGATACGCAGTATTTT
few,TRBJ1-2,.,TRBV2,CASRRNTFEGYTF,TGTGCCAGCAGGAGGAATACCTTCGAGGGCTACACCTTC
.,TRBJ2-1,.,TRBV7-9,CASSDQGGYNEQFF,TGTGCCAGCAGCGATCAAGGGGGTTACAATGAGCAGTTCTTC
.,TRBJ2-5,TRBD2,TRBV2,CASSEFPSGGQETQYF,TGTGCCAGCAGTGAATTCCCTAGCGGGGGTCAAGAGACCCAGTACTTC
.,TRBJ1-1,TRBD1,TRBV6-5,CASSFGTGNTEAFF,TGTGCCAGCAGTTTCGGGACAGGGAACACTGAAGCTTTCTTT
.,TRBJ2-7,TRBD1,TRBV19,CASSLRDRGRVEQYF,TGTGCCAGTAGTCTCCGGGACAGGGGGCGCGTCGAGCAGTACTTC
.,TRBJ1-3,TRBD1,TRBV27,CASRYSGQSKNRGSGNTIYF,TGTGCCAGCAGATACTCGGGACAGTCGAAAAATAGGGGCTCTGGAAACACCATATATTTT
.,TRBJ1-4,TRBD1,TRBV7-9,CASSFKTGDNEKLFF,TGTGCCAGCAGCTTCAAGACAGGGGATAATGAAAAACTGTTTTTT
.,TRBJ1-1,TRBD1,TRBV5-1,CASSTGQVNLGTEAFF,TGCGCCAGCAGCACGGGACAGGTCAACCTCGGCACTGAAGCTTTCTTT
few,TRBJ1-4,.,TRBV5-1,CASSLVEGELFF,TGCGCCAGCAGCTTGGTCGAGGGGGAACTGTTTTTT
.,TRBJ2-1,.,TRBV5-4,CASSLGGGAGRGEQFF,TGTGCCAGCAGCTTGGGAGGGGGGGCGGGCCGGGGCGAGCAGTTCTTC
.,TRBJ2-1,TRBD2,TRBV29-1,CSLGTSGSYNEQFF,TGCAGCTTAGGGACTAGCGGCTCCTACAATGAGCAGTTCTTC
.,TRBJ1-6,.,TRBV7-9,CASRSVGGFSYNSPLHF,TGTGCCAGCAGATCCGTAGGGGGATTCTCCTATAATTCACCCCTCCACTTT
.,TRBJ1-2,TRBD1,TRBV2,CASTADRLLGYTF,TGTGCCAGCACCGCGGACAGGTTACTGGGCTACACCTTC
.,TRBJ1-1,.,TRBV6-1,CASSVDHQGFDTEAFF,TGTGCCAGCAGTGTTGATCATCAGGGATTTGACACTGAAGCTTTCTTT
.,TRBJ1-1,TRBD1,TRBV5-8,CASSNRGGLKGEAFF,TGTGCCAGCAGCAACCGAGGGGGCTTAAAGGGTGAAGCTTTCTTT
.,TRBJ1-2,.,TRBV5-1,CASSLRDGKDGYTF,TGCGCCAGCAGTTTGAGAGACGGGAAAGATGGCTACACCTTC
.,TRBJ2-3,TRBD1,TRBV20-1,CSNQQGDTQYF,TGCAGTAACCAACAGGGGGATACGCAGTATTTT
.,TRBJ1-2,TRBD1,TRBV11-3,CASSLGLGQGSTF,TGTGCCAGCAGCTTGGGGTTAGGACAGGGATCCACCTTC
.,TRBJ2-4,TRBD1,TRBV7-2,CASSSTGGRRNIQYF,TGTGCCAGCAGCTCTACAGGGGGCAGGCGGAACATTCAGTACTTC
.,TRBJ2-1,.,TRBV7-2,CASGRSGPYNEQFF,TGTGCCAGCGGTCGGAGCGGACCCTACAATGAGCAGTTCTTC
.,TRBJ2-2,TRBD1,TRBV5-1,CASSWGTGLNTGELFF,TGCGCCAGCAGCTGGGGGACAGGGCTGAACACCGGGGAGCTGTTTTTT
.,TRBJ2-5,.,TRBV5-1,CASSSGTGPQETQYF,TGCGCCAGCAGTTCCGGGACTGGTCCGCAAGAGACCCAGTACTTC
once,TRBJ1-5,.,TRBV19,CASSTSTGNNQPQHF,TGTGCCAGTAGTACCTCAACAGGGAACAATCAGCCCCAGCATTTT
.,TRBJ2-3,TRBD2,TRBV5-4,CASSSERGGRTDTQYF,TGTGCCAGCAGCTCGGAACGGGGGGGCCGCACAGATACGCAGTATTTT
.,TRBJ2-3,TRBD2,TRBV9,CASSPGGGPTDTQYF,TGTGCCAGCAGTCCCGGGGGGGGGCCCACAGATACGCAGTATTTT
.,TRBJ2-1,TRBD2,TRBV2,CASTLNPGTSGNEQFF,TGTGCCAGCACCCTAAACCCCGGGACTAGCGGGAATGAGCAGTTCTTC
.,TRBJ1-5,.,TRBV6-1,CASIVESYSNQPQHF,TGTGCCAGCATTGTGGAGTCATATAGCAATCAGCCCCAGCATTTT
few,TRBJ1-5,TRBD1,TRBV29-1,CSVGQGSGQPQHF,TGCAGCGTGGGACAGGGGTCAGGTCAGCCCCAGCATTTT
.,TRBJ1-2,.,TRBV9,CASSAEQGLHGYTF,TGTGCCAGCAGCGCGGAACAGGGTTTGCATGGCTACACCTTC
.,TRBJ1-4,.,TRBV27,CASSRRVATNEKLFF,TGTGCCAGCAGTCGCAGGGTAGCAACTAATGAAAAACTGTTTTTT
.,TRBJ2-2,.,TRBV5-1,CASSLKTARRAGELFF,TGCGCCAGCAGCTTGAAGACGGCTAGGAGGGCCGGGGAGCTGTTTTTT
.,TRBJ2-1,TRBD1,TRBV5-1,CASSLGTGGGEQFF,TGCGCCAGCAGCTTGGGGACAGGGGGGGGTGAGCAGTTCTTC
.,TRBJ1-3,.,TRBV12-5,CASGRTTGNTIYF,TGTGCTAGTGGCCGGACTACTGGAAACACCATATATTTT
.,TRBJ2-5,.,TRBV7-2,CASSMNRDSKETQYF,TGTGCCAGCAGCATGAACCGGGACTCCAAAGAGACCCAGTACTTC
.,TRBJ1-6,TRBD1,TRBV4-1,CASSQSRDRNNSPLHF,TGCGCCAGCAGCCAATCCCGGGACAGGAATAATTCACCCCTCCACTTT
.,TRBJ2-3,TRBD2,TRBV5-1,CASSLTGLAGAGRADTQYF,TGCGCCAGCAGCTTGACGGGACTAGCGGGAGCTGGGAGGGCAGATACGCAGTATTTT
.,TRBJ1-1,.,TRBV18,CASSPSSGAFF,TGTGCCAGCTCACCATCCAGTGGAGCTTTCTTT
.,TRBJ1-3,.,TRBV7-2,CASSLEAGGSGNTIYF,TGTGCCAGCAGCTTAGAGGCCGGGGGCTCTGGAAACACCATATATTTT
.,TRBJ2-7,TRBD1,TRBV15,CATSRDQGQGGEQYF,TGTGCCACCAGCAGAGATCAGGGACAGGGGGGCGAGCAGTACTTC
.,TRBJ2-3,TRBD2,TRBV7-9,CASSRGTSGTDTQYF,TGTGCCAGCAGCCGCGGGACTAGTGGGACAGATACGCAGTATTTT
few,TRBJ1-5,TRBD1,TRBV18,CASSPSGGTGNQPQHF,TGTGCCAGCTCACCTTCCGGAGGGACAGGCAATCAGCCCCAGCATTTT
few,TRBJ1-3,.,TRBV2,CASSGRIGPGSGNTIYF,TGTGCCAGCAGTGGACGGATAGGCCCGGGCTCTGGAAACACCATATATTTT
.,TRBJ1-2,.,TRBV5-1,CASSSPGIKDGYTF,TGCGCCAGCAGCTCCCCAGGGATCAAGGATGGCTACACCTTC
.,TRBJ1-1,TRBD1,TRBV5-4,CASSPDRVNTEAFF,TGTGCCAGCAGCCCGGACAGGGTGAACACTGAAGCTTTCTTT
.,TRBJ2-3,.,TRBV7-6,CASSPREGGGADTQYF,TGTGCCAGCAGCCCACGTGAGGGAGGGGGGGCCGATACGCAGTATTTT
few,TRBJ1-5,TRBD1,TRBV23-1,CASSQSSGGRVQPQHF,TGCGCCAGCAGTCAATCTTCAGGGGGCAGGGTTCAGCCCCAGCATTTT